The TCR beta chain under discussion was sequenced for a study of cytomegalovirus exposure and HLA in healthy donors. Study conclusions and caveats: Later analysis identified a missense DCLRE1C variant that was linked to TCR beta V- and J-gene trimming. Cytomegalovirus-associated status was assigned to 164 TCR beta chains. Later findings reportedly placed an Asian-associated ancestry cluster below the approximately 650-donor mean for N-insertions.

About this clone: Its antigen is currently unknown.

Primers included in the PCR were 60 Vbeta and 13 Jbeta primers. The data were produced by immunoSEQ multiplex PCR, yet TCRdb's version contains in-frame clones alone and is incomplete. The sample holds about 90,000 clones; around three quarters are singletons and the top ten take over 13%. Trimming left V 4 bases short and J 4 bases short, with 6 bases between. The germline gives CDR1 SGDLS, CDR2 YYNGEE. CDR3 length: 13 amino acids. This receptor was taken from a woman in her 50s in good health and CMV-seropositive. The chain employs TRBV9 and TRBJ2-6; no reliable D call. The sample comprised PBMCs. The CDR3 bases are TGTGCCAGCAGCCCTGAGGGGGCCAACGTCCTGACTTTC. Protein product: CASSPEGANVLTF.